This TCR beta chain was observed in a study of cytomegalovirus exposure and HLA in healthy donors. Amplification used 60 Vbeta primers and 13 Jbeta primers. Clones were read by immunoSEQ multiplex PCR, and TCRdb kept only the in-frame ones, dropping some. The repertoire holds approximately 160,000 clones, with 77% as singletons. CDR1 SEHNR and CDR2 FQNEAQ come from the germline V gene (reference sequence). This CDR3 spans 15 amino acids. Sequencing input: PBMCs. The chain combines TRBV7-9 with TRBJ2-5, with a possible D match to TRBD1 (6 bases). With the DNA end fitting TRBJ2-7 better, the J assignment may be wrong. This TCR derives from a middle-aged woman in good health and CMV-seropositive. The CDR3 sequence: CASSLGTGLSYEQYF. The CDR3 coding sequence is TGTGCCAGCAGCTTAGGCACAGGGCTAAGCTACGAGCAGTACTTC.